The 10 T cell receptor beta chains below come from one sample, sequenced in a study of blood T cell repertoires in COVID-19. Data came from immunoSEQ multiplex PCR; TCRdb stores just in-frame clones and leaves some out. This table has roughly 400,000 clones, around 89% appearing once. Sequenced sample: PBMCs or T cells enriched from blood (not recorded which). The receptor set was obtained from a man aged 25-45 years who had recovered from COVID-19.

The genes are TRBV29-1 and TRBJ1-1; perhaps TRBD1 as D (5 bases). CDR1 and CDR2 (germline): SQVTM, ANQGSEA. CDR3 size: 12 residues. Trimming pared 7 bases from V and 1 base from J, leaving 10 bases between. CDR3 DNA sequence: TGCAGCGCCAACCAGGGGAACACTGAAGCTTTCTTT. Encoded protein: CSANQGNTEAFF. The entire variable domain, with the rest obtained from reference TRBV29-1 and TRBJ1-1, is as follows: SAVISQKPSRDICQRGTSLTIQCQVDSQVTMMFWYRQQPGQSLTLIATANQGSEATYESGFVIDKFPISRPNLTFSTLTVSNMSPEDSSIYLCSANQGNTEAFFGQGTRLTVV.

The chain recombines TRBV3-1 (or the pseudogene TRBV3-2) with TRBJ2-1; 9 bases map to TRBD2. Trimming removed 0 bases from V and 4 bases from J; junction bases left unmatched: 4. CDR1 and CDR2 from the germline V gene are LGHDT and YNNKEL (reference sequence). CDR3 size: 16 residues. The CDR3 sequence is CASSQDLAGGYNEQFF. The CDR3 DNA reads TGTGCCAGCAGCCAAGATCTTGCGGGGGGGTACAATGAGCAGTTCTTC.

The V gene is TRBV3-1 (or the pseudogene TRBV3-2), the J gene TRBJ2-7; TRBD1 agrees at 10 bases. The CDR3 extends over 14 amino acids. The V gene's germline CDR1 is LGHDT and CDR2 YNNKEL (reference sequence). V lost 4 bases to trimming and J lost 2 bases; unmatched junction nucleotides: 2. The CDR3: CASSPGTGAYEQYF. CDR3 nucleotide sequence: TGTGCCAGCAGCCCAGGGACAGGGGCCTACGAGCAGTACTTC.

The chain is built from TRBV27 and TRBJ2-3; TRBD1 agrees at 7 bases. The germline gives CDR1 MNHEY, CDR2 SMNVEV (reference sequence). The CDR3 extends over 14 amino acids. Unmatched junction bases numbered 5, after V lost 6 bases and J lost 2 bases. The CDR3 spells CASSWTGPTDTQYF. The CDR3 DNA follows: TGTGCCAGCAGCTGGACAGGACCCACAGATACGCAGTATTTT.

V is TRBV5-1 and J is TRBJ1-2, with 10 bases identical to TRBD1. Germline CDR1 is SGHRS and CDR2 is YFSETQ. CDR3 length equals 13 residues. V gave up 4 bases and J gave up 6 bases; unmatched junction bases: 3. The CDR3 spells CASSGGQGHGYTF. The CDR3 coding sequence is TGCGCCAGCAGCGGGGGACAGGGGCATGGCTACACCTTC. The full variable domain, its missing parts supplied by reference TRBV5-1 and TRBJ1-2, is KAGVTQTPRYLIKTRGQQVTLSCSPISGHRSVSWYQQTPGQGLQFLFEYFSETQRNKGNFPGRFSGRQFSNSRSEMNVSTLELGDSALYLCASSGGQGHGYTFGSGTRLTVV.

V and J are TRBV30 and TRBJ1-4, with a possible D match to TRBD1 (5 bases). CDR1 is GTSNPN, CDR2 SVGIG, per germline (reference sequence). The CDR3 is 14 residues long. V lost 3 bases and J lost 8, with 16 bases in between. The CDR3 here is CAWSSRGVEEKLFF. The CDR3 DNA sequence: TGTGCCTGGAGCTCTCGGGGGGTTGAGGAAAAACTGTTTTTT.

The count of this clone is one. J is TRBJ1-4 and V is TRBV10-3; D gene ambiguous. The CDR3 consists of 16 residues. From germline, CDR1 is ENHRY and CDR2 SYGVKD. V lost 3 bases and J lost 1, with 12 bases in between. This CDR3 is CAISDRGGETNEKLFF. The CDR3 DNA reads TGTGCCATCAGTGACCGCGGCGGGGAAACTAATGAAAAACTGTTTTTT.

The V and J genes are TRBV28 and TRBJ2-3; 16 nucleotides match TRBD2. The CDR3 covers 21 residues. Germline loops: CDR1 MDHEN, CDR2 SYDVKM. The junction had 18 bases not matched to a gene; V was cut back by 4 bases and J by 5 bases. In DNA form, the CDR3 reads TGTGCCAGCAGTTCTCTCCCCCCGGGACTAGCGGGAGGGCGGGTGATAGATACGCAGTATTTT. This gives the protein CASSSLPPGLAGGRVIDTQYF.

This chain joins TRBV30 and TRBJ1-2; a weak D match, TRBD1 (5 bases). The V end was cut by 4 bases, the J end by 4 bases, with 13 bases between. Germline V gene data show CDR1 as GTSNPN and CDR2 as SVGIG (reference sequence). The length of the CDR3 is 13 residues. CDR3: CAWTPDTPYGYTF. The CDR3 bases are TGTGCCTGGACGCCGGACACCCCCTATGGCTACACCTTC.

This clone was seen at least ten times. V usage is TRBV27 and J usage is TRBJ1-2; D perhaps matches TRBD1 (6 bases). The ends were cut back, 3 bases at V and 4 bases at J, with 9 bases in the middle. CDR1 and CDR2 (germline): MNHEY, SMNVEV (reference sequence). The CDR3 has 13 amino acids. CDR3 sequence: CASSLEQGYGYTF. The CDR3 DNA reads as TGTGCCAGCAGTTTGGAACAGGGCTATGGCTACACCTTC.